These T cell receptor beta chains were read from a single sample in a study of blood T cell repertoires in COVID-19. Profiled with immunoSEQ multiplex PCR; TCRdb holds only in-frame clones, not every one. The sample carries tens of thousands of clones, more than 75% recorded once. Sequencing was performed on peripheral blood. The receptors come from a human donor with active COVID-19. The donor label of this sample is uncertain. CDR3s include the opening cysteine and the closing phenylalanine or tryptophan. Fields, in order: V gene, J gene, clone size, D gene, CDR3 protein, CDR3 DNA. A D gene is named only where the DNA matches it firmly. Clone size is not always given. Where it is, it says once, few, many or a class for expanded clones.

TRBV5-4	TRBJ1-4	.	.	CASSFRGGGGEKLFF	TGTGCCAGCAGCTTCCGGGGCGGGGGCGGTGAAAAACTGTTTTTT
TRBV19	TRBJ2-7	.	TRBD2	CASSTLAGAAGEQYF	TGTGCCAGTAGTACTCTAGCGGGGGCCGCTGGTGAGCAGTACTTC
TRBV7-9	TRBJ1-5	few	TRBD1	CASSGTDRGPSNQPQHF	TGTGCCAGCAGCGGGACGGACAGGGGGCCGAGCAATCAGCCCCAGCATTTT
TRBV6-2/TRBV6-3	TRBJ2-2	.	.	CASSPLAVTGELFF	TGTGCCAGCAGTCCCTTAGCGGTCACCGGGGAGCTGTTTTTT
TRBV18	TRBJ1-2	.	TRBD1	CASSPGQGNYGYTF	TGTGCCAGCTCACCGGGACAGGGCAACTATGGCTACACCTTC
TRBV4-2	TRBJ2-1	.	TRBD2	CASSLRGSGGAVNEQFF	TGTGCCAGCAGCCTTCGAGGTAGCGGGGGGGCCGTGAATGAGCAGTTCTTC
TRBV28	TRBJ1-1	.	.	CASSLSARGAFF	TGTGCCAGCAGTTTATCAGCCCGCGGAGCTTTCTTT
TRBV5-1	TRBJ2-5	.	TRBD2	CASRQTSGSQETQYF	TGCGCCAGCAGGCAGACTAGCGGTTCTCAAGAGACCCAGTACTTC
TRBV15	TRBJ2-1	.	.	CATSRDQGWGEQFF	TGTGCCACCAGCAGGGATCAGGGTTGGGGTGAGCAGTTCTTC
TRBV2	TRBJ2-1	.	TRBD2	CASRVSGRADVHNEQFF	TGTGCCAGCAGGGTCAGCGGGAGGGCCGATGTACACAATGAGCAGTTCTTC
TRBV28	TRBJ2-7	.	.	CASSPPGGEQYF	TGTGCCAGCAGTCCACCGGGTGGCGAGCAGTACTTC
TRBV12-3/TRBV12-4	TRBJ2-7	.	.	CASRDTDTYEQYF	TGTGCCAGCCGGGACACGGACACCTACGAGCAGTACTTC
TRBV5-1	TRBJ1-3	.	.	CASRVIPGGNTIYF	TGCGCCAGCCGGGTGATCCCGGGTGGAAACACCATATATTTT
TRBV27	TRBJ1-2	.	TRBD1	CASSLQGANYGYTF	TGTGCCAGCAGTCTTCAGGGGGCAAACTATGGCTACACCTTC
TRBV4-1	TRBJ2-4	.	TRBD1	CASSQERQGDLAKNIQYF	TGCGCCAGCAGCCAAGAAAGACAGGGGGATTTAGCCAAAAACATTCAGTACTTC
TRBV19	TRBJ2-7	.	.	CASSYRVGPYEQYF	TGTGCCAGTAGTTACAGGGTCGGTCCCTACGAGCAGTACTTC
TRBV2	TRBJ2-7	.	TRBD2	CASSRARGEGEQYF	TGTGCCAGCAGTAGGGCGCGGGGGGAGGGCGAGCAGTACTTC
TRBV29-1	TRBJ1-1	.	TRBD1	CSFIQGAETEAFF	TGCAGCTTTATACAGGGGGCCGAAACTGAAGCTTTCTTT
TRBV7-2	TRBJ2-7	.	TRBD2	CASSLGVAGEQYF	TGTGCCAGCAGCTTAGGTGTAGCGGGGGAGCAGTACTTC
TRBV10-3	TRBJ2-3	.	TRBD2	CAISEPRTSGRANTQYF	TGTGCCATCAGTGAGCCTAGGACTAGCGGGAGGGCTAATACGCAGTATTTT
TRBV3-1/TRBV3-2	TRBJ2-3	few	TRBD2	CASSPRGDTQYF	TGTGCCAGCAGCCCGCGGGGGGATACGCAGTATTTT
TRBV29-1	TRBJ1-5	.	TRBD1	CSVGQGRSQPQHF	TGCAGCGTGGGACAGGGAAGGAGTCAGCCCCAGCATTTT
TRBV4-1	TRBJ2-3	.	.	CASSQDDYTDTQYF	TGCGCCAGCAGCCAAGACGACTACACAGATACGCAGTATTTT
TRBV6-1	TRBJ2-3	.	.	CASSEERRDTQYF	TGTGCCAGCAGTGAAGAGAGGCGGGATACGCAGTATTTT
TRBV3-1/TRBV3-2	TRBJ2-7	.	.	CASRLKSSYEQYF	TGTGCCAGCAGATTAAAGAGCTCCTACGAGCAGTACTTC
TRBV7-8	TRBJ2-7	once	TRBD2	CASSLAKAGTSGAYEQYF	TGTGCCAGCAGCTTAGCGAAAGCCGGGACTAGCGGCGCCTACGAGCAGTACTTC
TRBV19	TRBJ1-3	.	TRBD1	CASKKGDSAGNTIYF	TGTGCCAGTAAAAAAGGGGACAGTGCTGGAAACACCATATATTTT
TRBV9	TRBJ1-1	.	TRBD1	CASSVGTGSTEAFF	TGTGCCAGCAGCGTAGGGACAGGGTCCACTGAAGCTTTCTTT
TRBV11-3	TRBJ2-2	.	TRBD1	CASSHRTGGTGELFF	TGTGCCAGCAGCCATCGGACAGGGGGCACCGGGGAGCTGTTTTTT
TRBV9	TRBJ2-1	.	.	CASSVEDSTYNEQFF	TGTGCCAGCAGCGTAGAGGACTCCACATACAATGAGCAGTTCTTC
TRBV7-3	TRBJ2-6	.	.	CASSFSGGANVLTF	TGTGCCAGCAGCTTTTCCGGGGGGGCCAACGTCCTGACTTTC
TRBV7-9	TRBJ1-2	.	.	CASSLVTANYGYTF	TGTGCCAGCAGCTTAGTGACAGCTAACTATGGCTACACCTTC
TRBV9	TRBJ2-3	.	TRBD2	CASSQLGGLATDTQYF	TGTGCCAGCAGCCAGCTAGGGGGACTAGCGACAGATACGCAGTATTTT
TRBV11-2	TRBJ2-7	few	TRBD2	CASSFSSGSDEQYF	TGTGCCAGCAGCTTTTCTAGCGGGAGCGACGAGCAGTACTTC
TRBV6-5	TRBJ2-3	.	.	CASSYAAGASTDTQYF	TGTGCCAGCAGTTACGCGGCGGGGGCTAGCACAGATACGCAGTATTTT
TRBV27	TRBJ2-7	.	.	CASSLAGNYEQYF	TGTGCCAGCAGTCTGGCAGGGAACTACGAGCAGTACTTC
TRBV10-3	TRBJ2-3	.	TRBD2	CAISVLMRGGPTDTQYF	TGTGCCATCAGTGTGCTTATGCGGGGGGGCCCGACAGATACGCAGTATTTT
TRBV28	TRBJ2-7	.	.	CASTVGAATYEQYF	TGTGCCAGCACCGTAGGAGCAGCCACCTACGAGCAGTACTTC
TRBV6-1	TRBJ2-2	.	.	CASSEALRAGYGTGELFF	TGTGCCAGCAGTGAAGCGCTTAGGGCAGGGTATGGCACCGGGGAGCTGTTTTTT
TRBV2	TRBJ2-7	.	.	CASGPPYEQYF	TGTGCCAGCGGCCCCCCCTACGAGCAGTACTTC
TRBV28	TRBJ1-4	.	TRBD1	CASSRDSFNEKLFF	TGTGCCAGCAGTAGGGACAGCTTTAATGAAAAACTGTTTTTT
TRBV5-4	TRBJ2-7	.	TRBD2	CASSAPAGGLGEQYF	TGTGCCAGCAGCGCCCCAGCGGGGGGGCTTGGAGAGCAGTACTTC
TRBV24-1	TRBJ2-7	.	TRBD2	CATSDLASGPKSSYEQYF	TGTGCCACCAGTGATTTGGCTAGCGGGCCTAAAAGCTCCTACGAGCAGTACTTC
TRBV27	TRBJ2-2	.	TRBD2	CASSLFGGDNTGELFF	TGTGCCAGCAGTTTATTCGGGGGGGACAACACCGGGGAGCTGTTTTTT
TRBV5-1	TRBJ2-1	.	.	CASSLASAGREQFF	TGCGCCAGCAGCTTGGCATCGGCGGGACGAGAGCAGTTCTTC
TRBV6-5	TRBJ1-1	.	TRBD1	CASRAGQGDTEAFF	TGTGCCAGCAGAGCTGGACAGGGAGACACTGAAGCTTTCTTT
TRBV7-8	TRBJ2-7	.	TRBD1	CASSSGTGRSYEQYF	TGTGCCAGCAGTTCCGGGACAGGGAGATCCTACGAGCAGTACTTC
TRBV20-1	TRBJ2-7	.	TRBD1	CREDRDDEQYF	TGCAGGGAGGACAGGGACGACGAGCAGTACTTC
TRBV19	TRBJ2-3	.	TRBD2	CASSVRGPRTSGNTDTQYF	TGTGCCAGTAGTGTCAGGGGGCCACGGACTAGCGGGAACACAGATACGCAGTATTTT
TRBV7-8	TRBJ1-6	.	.	CASSLMSGADSPLHF	TGTGCCAGCAGCCTGATGTCGGGAGCAGATTCACCCCTCCACTTT
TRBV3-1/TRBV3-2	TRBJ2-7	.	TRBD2	CASSQDRMENQIIAGGPYEQYF	TGTGCCAGCAGCCAAGATAGGATGGAGAACCAAATAATAGCGGGAGGGCCCTACGAGCAGTACTTC
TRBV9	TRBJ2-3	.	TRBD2	CASSVTPWGGSPTDTQYF	TGTGCCAGCAGCGTAACCCCGTGGGGCGGGAGTCCCACAGATACGCAGTATTTT